Given below is one TCR beta chain in context. The antigen is unknown. The data stem from a study of shared clonotypes between healthy human individuals. Looking at the study overall: The plates for each donor numbered three CD4 naive, three CD4 memory, two CD8 naive and one CD8 memory. Study-wide results and caveats: What naive subsets generally showed was a larger estimated richness than memory subsets showed. Having only a few donors restricted how much genetic and exposure-history diversity was captured. Shared across a handful of donors were 4% to 6% of the naive CD4 clonotypes.

The repertoire was sequenced with immunoSEQ multiplex PCR; TCRdb's copy has only in-frame clones and lacks some. This sample carries approximately 720,000 clones, under 95% of them seen once, and the ten largest clones take more than 20%. The CDR3 sequence is 17 residues long. Germline V CDR1 and CDR2: SGHNT, YENEEA. J gave up 5 bases and V 5 bases, and 10 bases lay outside the gene matches. CD45RO negativity and positive selection for CCR7 defined naive CD8 cells, a population that excluded terminally differentiated effector memory CD45RA+ cells. The chain joins TRBV11-3 to TRBJ2-1; 12 bases agree with TRBD2. The sequence was obtained from a man aged 25 to 45 in good health. Sequenced input: naive CD8+ T cells sorted from blood. CDR3 sequence: CASSPHSSGRVNNEQFF. The CDR3 DNA sequence: TGTGCCAGCAGCCCACACTCTAGCGGGAGGGTGAACAATGAGCAGTTCTTC.